This TCR beta chain was profiled in a study of T cells after yellow fever vaccination (dated by TCRdb to about 2019). Broadly, across the study: The SMART-Seq v4 Ultra Low Input RNA kit was used to prepare libraries from fractions with low cell numbers. Two healthy male donors made up the cohort, one aged 18 to 29 years and the other aged 30 to 40 years. Blood was drawn at multiple timepoints before and after primary and secondary immunization, with bulk PBMC replicates and cell subsets isolated. Bulk TCR alpha and beta repertoires were sequenced longitudinally to track T-cell clones before and after primary and booster YFV17D yellow fever vaccination. Paper-wide results and their limitations: After the booster, most of the clones that had expanded following primary vaccination were detected again (around 97% of CD4 and around 88% of CD8), which suggests that memory was broadly maintained. The secondary T-cell response was found to be weaker but faster than the primary response, with a peak reached on day 5 rather than on day 15. Because abundant contaminating clonotypes from the bulk population could be contained in FACS-sorted repertoires, computational filtering was required. Because only a couple of donors were included in the study, the extent to which the findings can be generalized is limited. A small fraction of clonotypes showed up in both the CD4 and CD8 compartments, probably as a result of convergent recombination.

Concerning this clonotype itself: What this receptor recognizes is not known. Per-base quality was not reported, and no clone a single base away is much larger than it.

Reading the label with the study, this specimen's treatment or condition is: live attenuated yellow fever vaccine strain. At each blood-draw timepoint, two biological replicates of bulk PBMCs were collected. A standard Ficoll-Paque protocol was used to isolate PBMCs from peripheral blood. TriZol was used to extract RNA from bulk PBMCs, CD4 and CD8 fractions, and dextramer-positive and dextramer-negative fractions. V lost 3 bases and J lost 6 bases; the stretch between them is 9 bases long. The CDR3 runs 12 amino acids, cysteine and phenylalanine included. The kept DNA is CDR3 alone, 36 bases in frame from the first base. CDR1 is given as GTSNPN and CDR2 as SVGIG, both from the germline V gene (reference sequence). TCR cDNA was made using 5'RACE template switching, a step that added a universal primer site and unique molecular identifiers. Priming for cDNA synthesis came from both the TCR alpha and TCR beta constant segments. Library amplification involved two PCR steps, and the second step added sample barcodes and sequencing adapters. Sequencing of the libraries was done on either Illumina HiSeq 2500 (2x100 bp) or NovaSeq (2x150 bp). The study's own analysis went as follows. MIGEC was used to demultiplex reads and collapse the reads into UMI consensus sequences, and MiXCR was used for V(D)J alignment. Vaccine-responding clonotypes were identified with edgeR using replicate PBMC samples, with FDR below 0.01 and a log2 fold change above 5 up to day 15 being required. Bulk clonotypes were assigned CD4 or CD8 identity according to which sequenced CD4 or CD8 repertoire held them at higher abundance. Using fastp trimming at Q25 and MiXCR clonotype assembly, TCRdb reanalyzed the public sequencing data and kept in-frame beta chains. Every entry covers one CDR3 protein and lists the most common genes and DNA from its rows. In this record, the V and J calls reflect TCRdb's handling and not the investigators' own analysis. This sample comprises approximately 610,000 distinct CDR3 sequences, approximately 16% of them detected only once. The top ten constitute 17% of the sample.

The starting material was PBMCs, obtained less than 6 days after the first yellow fever vaccination. The source of this sequence is a man between 18 and 29 years old who received the YFV17D yellow fever vaccine. The chain employs TRBV30 and TRBJ1-5; the D gene is perhaps TRBD1, from 6 matching bases. The CDR3 has the sequence CAWSGGLQPQHF. At the DNA level, the sequence is TGTGCCTGGAGCGGGGGGCTTCAGCCCCAGCATTTT.